This T cell receptor (beta chain) appears in the sequencing data of a study of T cells in Graves' hyperthyroidism and ophthalmopathy. Orbital computed tomography, thyroid ultrasound, serum thyroxine and TRAb, and clinical symptoms together informed the diagnoses. Germline V CDR1 and CDR2: MDHEN, SYDVKM. The CDR3 totals 13 residues. The germline V and J ends were trimmed by 5 bases and 5 bases, with 12 bases remaining between them. This clonotype appeared a few times. RNA transcripts served as the template for amplifying TCR beta CDR3 regions. The HTBI primer set drove a first-round RT-PCR of the TCR CDR3. TCRdb passed the multiplex PCR reads through MiXCR, listing each CDR3 protein once. This table has 500,000 to 750,000 distinct CDR3 sequences, 46% appearing once.

V gene TRBV28 combines with J gene TRBJ2-5; TRBD1 might be the D (6 bases). The sequencing input was peripheral blood or thyroid tissue (not recorded which). The TCR was taken from a woman aged 18-29 years with Graves' hyperthyroidism. The CDR3 DNA follows: TGTGCCAGCAGTAAGGACCAGGGGGAGACCCAGTACTTC. Its protein product is CASSKDQGETQYF.